What follows are 17 T cell receptor beta chains derived from one specimen sequenced in a study of T cell clonotyping in hematopoietic cell transplantation. The protocol was immunoSEQ multiplex PCR, while the TCRdb copy is restricted to in-frame clones and leaves out a portion. The sample comprises about 29,000 clones, 70% to 80% of which are singletons, and approximately 6.6% rests with the top ten. Time point of the sample: recipient sample about 28 days before transplant, after cytoreduction. The material was peripheral blood mononuclear cells, obtained before stem cell transplant. The receptors originated from a woman aged 30 to 39 with chronic myeloid leukemia. Some clones in this sample may be carry-over from other donors' samples.

The chain links TRBV13 to TRBJ1-2; tentatively, D is TRBD1 (6 bases). The CDR3 length is 16 residues. Per the germline V gene, CDR1 is PRHDT and CDR2 is FYEKMQ (reference sequence). Trimming stripped 2 bases from V and 7 bases from J, with 20 bases between. CDR3 bases: TGTGCCAGCAGCTTACGGGGGGCCAGGGAGAAAAGTGGCTACACCTTC. Protein: CASSLRGAREKSGYTF.

V gene TRBV30 combines with J gene TRBJ2-1; 8 bases map to TRBD1. CDR1 is GTSNPN, CDR2 SVGIG, per germline (reference sequence). J lost 9 bases, V lost 0 bases, and 10 bases had no gene match. This CDR3 is 15 amino acids long. The CDR3 nucleotides read TGTGCCTGGAGTGTATTATTAGGCAGGGGGCTTGAGCAGTTCTTC. Encoded protein: CAWSVLLGRGLEQFF. The variable domain in full, completed from reference TRBV30 and TRBJ2-1, reads SQTIHQWPATLVQPVGSPLSLECTVEGTSNPNLYWYRQAAGRGLQLLFYSVGIGQISSEVPQNLSASRPQDRQFILSSKKLLLSDSGFYLCAWSVLLGRGLEQFFGPGTRLTVL.

The CDR3 reads CAWRSRTGVDGYTF. CDR3 in DNA: TGTGCCTGGAGATCTAGGACAGGGGTAGATGGCTACACCTTC. V gene TRBV30 combines with J gene TRBJ1-2; 9 bases agree with TRBD1. The CDR3 spans 14 residues. Looked up from germline, CDR1 is GTSNPN and CDR2 is SVGIG (reference sequence). The J segment lost 6 bases and the V segment lost 3 bases, leaving 8 bases of the junction unmatched.

J is TRBJ1-2 and V is TRBV30; D is perhaps TRBD1 (5 bases). Germline V gives CDR1 GTSNPN, CDR2 SVGIG (reference sequence). Between the trimmed V and J ends, which lost 0 bases and 11 bases, there was a span of 13 bases. This CDR3 contains 12 residues. The CDR3 is CAWSVAGFGYTF. The DNA of the CDR3 is TGTGCCTGGAGTGTCGCAGGGTTTGGGTACACCTTC.

The V and J genes are TRBV28 and TRBJ1-2; D ambiguous. In germline, CDR1 is MDHEN, CDR2 SYDVKM. This CDR3 has 12 amino acids. The germline V and J ends were trimmed by 6 bases and 5 bases, with 10 bases remaining between them. CDR3 in amino acids: CASSSGLYGYTF. The CDR3 DNA follows: TGTGCCAGCAGCTCAGGACTATATGGCTACACCTTC.

The chain employs TRBV27 and TRBJ1-2; the D gene is possibly TRBD1 (6 bases). Trimming removed 6 bases at V and 0 bases at J, with 11 bases between. Germline values: CDR1 MNHEY, CDR2 SMNVEV (reference sequence). This CDR3 spans 14 amino acids. The CDR3 DNA reads as TGTGCCAGCAGACAGACAGGAGCTAACTATGGCTACACCTTC. As protein: CASRQTGANYGYTF.

The chain joins TRBV5-4 to TRBJ2-6; D is possibly TRBD1 (6 bases). CDR3 size: 18 residues. The germline CDR1 and CDR2 sequences are SGHNT and YYREEE (reference sequence). V lost 0 bases and J lost 1, with 14 bases in between. This CDR3 is CASSLDRVGVSGANVLTF. The DNA of the CDR3 is TGTGCCAGCAGCTTGGACAGGGTCGGCGTTTCTGGGGCCAACGTCCTGACTTTC.

The CDR3 protein is CASSQVGRDGYTF. In DNA, the CDR3 is TGTGCCAGCAGCCAAGTGGGGAGGGATGGCTACACCTTC. The rearrangement uses TRBV4-2 and TRBJ1-2; D is undetermined. The CDR3 has 13 amino acids. Trimming left V 1 base short and J 6 bases short, with 9 bases between. The germline V gene encodes CDR1 LGHNA and CDR2 YNFKEQ.

This clone has a handful of counts. CDR3 in amino acids: CASSDGSSYEQYF. The CDR3 DNA reads as TGTGCCAGTAGTGACGGGAGCTCCTACGAGCAGTACTTC. The gene calls are TRBV19 and TRBJ2-7; TRBD2 is a possible D gene (6 bases). Per germline, CDR1 LNHDA and CDR2 SQIVND (reference sequence). V shed 5 bases and J shed 0 bases, with 8 bases lying between them. The length of the CDR3 is 13 residues.

This clone was seen once. The sample contains more than one DNA sequence encoding this CDR3. The chain combines TRBV29-1 with TRBJ2-3; 9 bases are shared with TRBD1. Germline trimming cut 3 bases from V and 4 bases from J; bases unmatched to any gene: 5. Germline CDR1 is SQVTM and CDR2 is ANQGSEA. This CDR3 region has 14 residues. CDR3 residues: CSVDPGQGSDTQYF. The CDR3 nucleotides read TGCAGCGTTGACCCGGGACAGGGCTCAGATACGCAGTATTTT.

The chain uses TRBV4-1 and TRBJ1-2; D is perhaps TRBD1 (5 bases). Trimming took 6 bases from V and 3 from J, leaving 14 bases between them. The germline CDR1 and CDR2 sequences are MGHRA and YSYEKL. The CDR3 runs 14 residues. DNA of the CDR3: TGCGCCAGCAGGCCGCCGGGGGGTTACTATGGCTACACCTTC. Translation gives CASRPPGGYYGYTF.

The rearrangement joins TRBV6-5 to TRBJ2-6; a weak D match, TRBD1 (5 bases). Between the trimmed V and J ends, which lost 5 bases and 2 bases, there was a span of 10 bases. The CDR3 contains 15 residues. Germline V gives CDR1 MNHEY, CDR2 SVGAGI. CDR3 in amino acids: CASSAGSAGANVLTF. As DNA, the CDR3 is TGTGCCAGCAGTGCAGGGTCGGCTGGGGCCAACGTCCTGACTTTC.

This chain joins TRBV4-3 and TRBJ1-5; 7 nucleotides match TRBD1. The germline V gene encodes CDR1 LGHNA and CDR2 YSLEER. V was pared by 0 bases and J by 4 bases, with 0 bases of the junction left unmatched. CDR3 size: 14 residues. This chain's CDR3 is CASSQEDRNQPQHF. CDR3 DNA: TGCGCCAGCAGCCAAGAGGACAGGAATCAGCCCCAGCATTTT.

V usage is TRBV6-5 and J usage is TRBJ1-1; 7 bases map to TRBD1. Losses at the gene ends were 2 bases for V and 8 bases for J; bases not matched to a gene: 8. CDR3 length equals 14 residues. CDR1 is MNHEY, CDR2 SVGAGI, per germline. In DNA form, the CDR3 reads TGTGCCAGCAGTTACAACTGGGGCAGGGGGGAAGCTTTCTTT. Translating it yields CASSYNWGRGEAFF.

The genes are TRBV9 and TRBJ1-1; 8 positions agree with TRBD1. The CDR3 extends over 13 amino acids. The germline V gene encodes CDR1 SGDLS and CDR2 YYNGEE. After removal of 0 bases from V and 7 bases from J, the junction contained 2 bases not matched to a gene. CDR3 region: CASSVAGGGEAFF. The CDR3 DNA sequence: TGTGCCAGCAGCGTAGCAGGGGGCGGTGAAGCTTTCTTT.

The CDR3 protein is CASQAGANTGELFF. Here the CDR3 DNA reads TGTGCCAGCCAAGCGGGCGCGAACACCGGGGAGCTGTTTTTT. The rearrangement joins TRBV5-4 to TRBJ2-2; possible D gene TRBD2, 6 bases. V lost 7 bases, J lost 0 bases, and 10 bases lay in between. Germline CDR1 SGHNT, CDR2 YYREEE (reference sequence). The CDR3 sequence is 14 residues long.

J is TRBJ1-2 and V is TRBV20-1; D is possibly TRBD1 (5 bases). CDR3 size: 10 residues. Trimming removed 4 bases from V and 6 bases from J, with 6 bases in between. Looked up from germline, CDR1 is DFQATT and CDR2 is SNEGSKA (reference sequence). CDR3 sequence: CSATRDGYTF. The CDR3 region has the DNA TGCAGTGCTACCAGGGATGGCTACACCTTC.